A selection of T cell receptor beta chains follows, all from one sample in a study of shared clonotypes between healthy human individuals. Assay: immunoSEQ multiplex PCR; the TCRdb copy retains only in-frame clones and omits some. The sample shows fewer than 550,000 clones, around 79% of them seen only once. The material sequenced was PBMCs. The receptors derive from a woman aged 40 to 50 in good health. Some clones in this sample may be carry-over from other donors' samples. CDR3s include the opening cysteine and the closing phenylalanine or tryptophan. The order of the fields is J gene, clone size, V gene, CDR3 length, D gene, CDR3 protein, CDR3 DNA. A D gene is named only where the DNA matches it firmly. Part of the rows lack a size; the others show once, few, many or a class for expanded clones.

TRBJ1-1 | . | TRBV6-5 | 13 | . | CASRPDMGAEAFF | TGTGCCAGCAGACCCGACATGGGGGCGGAAGCTTTCTTT
TRBJ2-1 | . | TRBV19 | 14 | TRBD1 | CASSPGQGRNEQFF | TGTGCCAGTTCACCGGGACAGGGTAGAAATGAGCAGTTCTTC
TRBJ2-3 | . | TRBV6-5 | 15 | TRBD2 | CASSYRAGGTDTQYF | TGTGCCAGCAGTTACCGCGCGGGGGGGACAGATACGCAGTATTTT
TRBJ2-5 | . | TRBV9 | 16 | TRBD2 | CASSSQGLAEQETQYF | TGTGCCAGCAGCTCCCAAGGACTAGCGGAGCAAGAGACCCAGTACTTC
TRBJ2-5 | . | TRBV7-8 | 11 | . | CASSLSGPVHF | TGTGCCAGCAGCTTGTCCGGGCCAGTACACTTC
TRBJ2-2 | . | TRBV2 | 18 | TRBD1 | CASSEAARTGTNTGELFF | TGTGCCAGCAGTGAAGCAGCTAGGACAGGGACCAACACCGGGGAGCTGTTTTTT
TRBJ1-2 | . | TRBV15 | 12 | . | CATSGGNYGYTF | TGTGCCACCAGCGGGGGGAACTATGGCTACACCTTC
TRBJ2-1 | . | TRBV10-3 | 16 | TRBD2 | CAISEGQLAGEDEQFF | TGTGCCATCAGTGAGGGCCAACTAGCGGGAGAGGATGAGCAGTTCTTC
TRBJ2-7 | many | TRBV4-3 | 13 | . | CASSQVGGYEQYF | TGCGCCAGCAGCCAAGTAGGTGGCTACGAGCAGTACTTC
TRBJ2-3 | . | TRBV7-3 | 15 | . | CASSLLGGWSDTQYF | TGTGCCAGCAGCTTACTGGGGGGTTGGTCTGATACGCAGTATTTT
TRBJ2-1 | . | TRBV5-1 | 14 | TRBD2 | CASSFGTGGVEQFF | TGCGCCAGCAGCTTTGGAACGGGAGGGGTTGAGCAGTTCTTC
TRBJ2-3 | . | TRBV14 | 13 | . | CASSYRGVDTQYF | TGTGCCAGCAGCTATCGCGGGGTAGATACGCAGTATTTT
TRBJ2-1 | . | TRBV5-1 | 16 | . | CASSYSGTFGNNEQFF | TGCGCCAGCAGCTACTCCGGGACTTTCGGCAACAATGAGCAGTTCTTC
TRBJ1-2 | once | TRBV6-5 | 12 | . | CASSDRDHGYTF | TGTGCCAGCAGCGACCGGGACCATGGCTACACCTTC
TRBJ2-3 | . | TRBV25-1 | 14 | . | CASSGTLLTDTQYF | TGTGCCAGCAGTGGAACTCTTCTCACAGATACGCAGTATTTT
TRBJ1-4 | . | TRBV11-2 | 15 | . | CASSPGSTTNEKLFF | TGTGCCAGCAGCCCAGGGTCAACAACTAATGAAAAACTGTTTTTT
TRBJ2-5 | . | TRBV7-6 | 15 | TRBD1 | CASSGPRGRVETQYF | TGTGCCAGCAGCGGGCCCAGGGGGCGCGTAGAGACCCAGTACTTC
TRBJ2-3 | . | TRBV27 | 17 | TRBD2 | CASRIPASGRGTDTQYF | TGTGCCAGCAGGATACCTGCTAGCGGGAGGGGGACAGATACGCAGTATTTT
TRBJ2-3 | few | TRBV28 | 17 | TRBD2 | CASSLGRAETPTDTQYF | TGTGCCAGCAGTTTAGGGAGGGCCGAAACCCCCACAGATACGCAGTATTTT
TRBJ2-1 | . | TRBV7-9 | 15 | TRBD2 | CASSLAGLAGSEQFF | TGTGCCAGCAGCTTAGCGGGACTAGCGGGCTCGGAGCAGTTCTTC
TRBJ2-2 | . | TRBV4-2 | 19 | TRBD2 | CASSHGPLAGASGTGELFF | TGTGCCAGCAGCCATGGTCCCCTAGCGGGAGCGTCTGGCACCGGGGAGCTGTTTTTT
TRBJ2-1 | . | TRBV5-1 | 15 | . | CASSLAGFGYNEQFF | TGCGCCAGCAGCTTGGCAGGGTTCGGGTACAATGAGCAGTTCTTC
TRBJ1-1 | . | TRBV9 | 15 | . | CASSAGGHLNTEAFF | TGTGCCAGCAGCGCGGGGGGGCACCTGAACACTGAAGCTTTCTTT
TRBJ2-7 | . | TRBV11-2 | 15 | TRBD2 | CASSFTGTSGTEQYF | TGTGCCAGCAGCTTCACCGGGACTAGCGGGACCGAGCAGTACTTC
TRBJ1-1 | . | TRBV7-2 | 14 | . | CASSLAASGTEAFF | TGTGCCAGCAGCTTAGCGGCGTCGGGGACTGAAGCTTTCTTT
TRBJ2-7 | . | TRBV29-1 | 13 | . | CSVAGGGSYEQYF | TGCAGCGTTGCCGGAGGAGGGTCCTACGAGCAGTACTTC
TRBJ2-1 | . | TRBV27 | 15 | TRBD2 | CASSFRVAGLDEQFF | TGTGCCAGCAGTTTTCGGGTAGCGGGACTTGATGAGCAGTTCTTC
TRBJ2-7 | . | TRBV6-1 | 16 | . | CASSERAGAEGYEQYF | TGTGCCAGCAGTGAACGGGCAGGCGCGGAGGGCTACGAGCAGTACTTC
TRBJ2-3 | once | TRBV7-8 | 16 | TRBD1 | CASSSGKQGFADTQYF | TGTGCCAGCAGCTCAGGCAAACAGGGGTTCGCAGATACGCAGTATTTT
TRBJ1-4 | . | TRBV30 | 14 | . | CAWSVGGGSEKLFF | TGTGCCTGGAGTGTGGGGGGCGGCAGTGAAAAACTGTTTTTT
TRBJ1-4 | once | TRBV19 | 14 | . | CASLEAGGFEKLFF | TGTGCCAGTTTGGAGGCTGGGGGCTTTGAAAAACTGTTTTTT
TRBJ2-3 | . | TRBV25-1 | 14 | . | CASSELRDRDTQYF | TGTGCCAGCAGTGAGCTCCGGGACCGGGATACGCAGTATTTT
TRBJ2-7 | many | TRBV19 | 15 | . | CASSIGGDTSYEQYF | TGTGCCAGTAGTATAGGAGGGGACACTTCCTACGAGCAGTACTTC
TRBJ1-1 | . | TRBV6-5 | 15 | TRBD1 | CASSFSTGMNTEAFF | TGTGCCAGCAGTTTCTCGACAGGGATGAACACTGAAGCTTTCTTT
TRBJ2-2 | . | TRBV15 | 17 | TRBD1 | CATSRDPPGQGSGELFF | TGTGCCACCAGCAGAGATCCCCCAGGACAGGGATCCGGGGAGCTGTTTTTT
TRBJ2-2 | once | TRBV6-6 | 15 | TRBD2 | CASSFPGGGAGELFF | TGTGCCAGCAGTTTCCCGGGGGGGGGAGCCGGGGAGCTGTTTTTT
TRBJ1-1 | . | TRBV5-1 | 16 | TRBD1 | CASSLDEDREGTEAFF | TGCGCCAGCAGCTTGGATGAGGACAGGGAGGGCACTGAAGCTTTCTTT
TRBJ2-7 | . | TRBV28 | 13 | TRBD1 | CATRRGGLYEQYF | TGTGCCACCCGCCGAGGGGGCTTGTACGAGCAGTACTTC
TRBJ1-3 | . | TRBV28 | 15 | TRBD1 | CASRDRSSSGNTIYF | TGTGCCAGCCGGGACAGGTCGAGCTCTGGAAACACCATATATTTT
TRBJ2-2 | . | TRBV6-1 | 15 | TRBD2 | CASSEGGRGTGELFF | TGTGCCAGCAGTGAAGGGGGGAGGGGCACCGGGGAGCTGTTTTTT
TRBJ1-5 | . | TRBV6-6 | 15 | . | CASRRTADSNQPQHF | TGTGCCAGCAGGCGGACGGCCGATAGCAATCAGCCCCAGCATTTT
TRBJ2-5 | . | TRBV5-4 | 14 | TRBD1 | CASSSQGVEETQYF | TGTGCCAGCAGCTCGCAGGGGGTTGAAGAGACCCAGTACTTC
TRBJ2-7 | . | TRBV11-2 | 17 | TRBD1 | CASSLDTGQGYSYEQYF | TGTGCCAGCAGCTTAGATACGGGACAGGGTTACTCCTACGAGCAGTACTTC
TRBJ2-1 | . | TRBV10-3 | 15 | TRBD2 | CAISVAGGSYNEQFF | TGTGCCATCAGTGTAGCGGGAGGTTCTTACAATGAGCAGTTCTTC
TRBJ2-2 | . | TRBV27 | 16 | TRBD1 | CASRRGTGAITGELFF | TGTGCCAGCAGAAGAGGGACAGGGGCTATCACCGGGGAGCTGTTTTTT
TRBJ2-3 | . | TRBV20-1 | 11 | . | CSVVSTDTQYF | TGCAGTGTAGTTAGCACAGATACGCAGTATTTT
TRBJ1-1 | . | TRBV30 | 13 | . | CAWSGWGGTEAFF | TGTGCCTGGAGTGGGTGGGGGGGCACTGAAGCTTTCTTT
TRBJ1-4 | few | TRBV29-1 | 13 | TRBD1 | CSVETGGDEKLFF | TGCAGCGTTGAGACAGGGGGGGATGAAAAACTGTTTTTT
TRBJ1-2 | . | TRBV7-2 | 16 | TRBD1 | CASSLGGWTGGYGYTF | TGTGCCAGCAGCTTAGGAGGTTGGACAGGGGGATATGGCTACACCTTC
TRBJ2-7 | . | TRBV29-1 | 13 | TRBD1 | CSVVSGGPYEQYF | TGCAGCGTTGTTTCAGGGGGACCCTACGAGCAGTACTTC
TRBJ1-2 | once | TRBV18 | 14 | . | CASSPPIQGYGYTF | TGTGCCAGCTCACCACCAATTCAGGGGTATGGCTACACCTTC
TRBJ1-2 | . | TRBV4-1 | 16 | . | CASSQDTRGDFYGYTF | TGCGCCAGCAGCCAAGATACTAGGGGAGATTTCTATGGCTACACCTTC
TRBJ2-1 | . | TRBV4-3 | 17 | TRBD2 | CASSQYRGTSGSNEQFF | TGCGCCAGCAGCCAATACAGAGGGACTAGCGGGAGCAATGAGCAGTTCTTC
TRBJ2-4 | . | TRBV21-1 | 16 | . | CASSKLGGVAKNIQYF | TGTGCCAGCAGCAAGTTAGGGGGGGTAGCCAAAAACATTCAGTACTTC
TRBJ1-5 | . | TRBV19 | 17 | . | CASSPAGGPNSNQPQHF | TGTGCCAGTAGCCCGGCGGGGGGGCCGAATAGCAATCAGCCCCAGCATTTT
TRBJ2-7 | once | TRBV5-1 | 16 | TRBD2 | CASSPLLAGGPYEQYF | TGCGCCAGCAGCCCTTTACTAGCGGGAGGGCCATACGAGCAGTACTTC
TRBJ2-3 | . | TRBV4-2 | 18 | TRBD2 | CASSQLTSTSGRTDTQYF | TGTGCCAGCAGCCAGCTTACCAGCACTAGCGGGAGGACAGATACGCAGTATTTT
TRBJ2-4 | . | TRBV19 | 14 | . | CASSHGGSKNIQYF | TGTGCCAGTAGCCATGGGGGTTCAAAAAACATTCAGTACTTC
TRBJ1-1 | . | TRBV18 | 15 | TRBD1 | CASFLRQGQNTEAFF | TGTGCCAGCTTTCTAAGACAGGGTCAGAACACTGAAGCTTTCTTT